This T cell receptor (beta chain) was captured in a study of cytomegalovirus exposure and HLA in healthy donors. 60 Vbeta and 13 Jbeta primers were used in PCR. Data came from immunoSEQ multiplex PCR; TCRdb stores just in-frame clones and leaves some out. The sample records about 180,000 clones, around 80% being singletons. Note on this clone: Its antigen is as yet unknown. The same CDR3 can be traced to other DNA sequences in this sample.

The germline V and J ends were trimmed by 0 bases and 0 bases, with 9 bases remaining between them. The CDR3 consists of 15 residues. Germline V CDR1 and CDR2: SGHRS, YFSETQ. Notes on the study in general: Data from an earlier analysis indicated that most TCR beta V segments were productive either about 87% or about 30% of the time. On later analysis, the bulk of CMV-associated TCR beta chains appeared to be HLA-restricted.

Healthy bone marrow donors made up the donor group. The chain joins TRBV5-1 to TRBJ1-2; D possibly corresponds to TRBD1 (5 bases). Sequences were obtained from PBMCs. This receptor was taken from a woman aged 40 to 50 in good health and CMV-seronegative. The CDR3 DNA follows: TGCGCCAGCAGCTTGGGTACAGGAGCTAACTATGGCTACACCTTC. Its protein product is CASSLGTGANYGYTF.